The TCR beta chain under discussion was sequenced for a study of early T cells in non-severe SARS-CoV-2 infection. Across the whole study: Sequencing of unsorted whole blood was done on bulk RNA, leaving chains unpaired.

Researchers tagged individual cDNA molecules with unique molecular identifiers. TCRdb used MiXCR to reprocess the 5' RACE reads, holding one entry per CDR3 protein. The data contain roughly 43,000 distinct CDR3 sequences, approximately 5.9% of them singletons. Many counts were recorded for this clonotype. The germline V gene has CDR1 SGHVS and CDR2 FNYEAQ. This CDR3 contains 15 residues. Unmatched junction bases numbered 5, after V lost 2 bases and J lost 8 bases. V usage is TRBV7-6 and J usage is TRBJ2-2; 10 nucleotides agree with TRBD2. The receptor was isolated from an adult who was a healthcare worker with PCR-confirmed SARS-CoV-2 infection or an uninfected control (not recorded which). The sample consisted of whole blood, taken at baseline. The CDR3 protein is CASSLLAGDGGELFF. In DNA form, the CDR3 reads TGTGCCAGCAGCTTACTAGCGGGAGATGGTGGGGAGCTGTTTTTT.